This TCR beta chain was sequenced for a study of blood T cell repertoires in COVID-19. Germline CDR1 and CDR2: LNHDA and SQIVND (reference sequence). The CDR3 contains 16 residues. V dropped 2 bases and J dropped 4; count of bases not matched to a gene: 10. Per the original data handling: Amplification from reference gene primers served as the basis for estimated nucleated cell counts. The data were produced by immunoSEQ multiplex PCR, yet TCRdb's version contains in-frame clones alone and is incomplete. The DNA was the basis for D and trimming; V, J and clone size are from that table. The sample lists about half a million clones, roughly 89% seen once, with roughly 0.84% in the top ten.

Sequencing was performed on peripheral blood. The chain couples TRBV19 to TRBJ2-5, with 7 bases matching TRBD2. This TCR was recovered from a man aged 18 to 29 with COVID-19, enrolled during active disease. CDR3 in DNA: TGTGCCAGTAGTATATGGTCGGGAGGCGATTTAGAGACCCAGTACTTC. Translation gives CASSIWSGGDLETQYF. Supplemented by reference TRBV19 and TRBJ2-5, the full variable domain reads DGGITQSPKYLFRKEGQNVTLSCEQNLNHDAMYWYRQDPGQGLRLIYYSQIVNDFQKGDIAEGYSVSREKKESFPLTVTSAQKNPTAFYLCASSIWSGGDLETQYFGPGTRLLVL.